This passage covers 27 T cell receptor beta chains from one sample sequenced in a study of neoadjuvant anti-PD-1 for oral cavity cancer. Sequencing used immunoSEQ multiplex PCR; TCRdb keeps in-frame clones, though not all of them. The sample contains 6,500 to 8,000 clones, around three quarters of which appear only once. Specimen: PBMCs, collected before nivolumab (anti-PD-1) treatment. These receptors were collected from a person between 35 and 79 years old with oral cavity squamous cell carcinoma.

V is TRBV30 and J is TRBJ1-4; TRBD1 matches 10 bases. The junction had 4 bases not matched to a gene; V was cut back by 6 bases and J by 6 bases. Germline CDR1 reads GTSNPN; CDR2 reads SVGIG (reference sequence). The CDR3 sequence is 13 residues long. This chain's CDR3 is CACGGTGDEKLFF. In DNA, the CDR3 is TGTGCCTGCGGGGGGACAGGGGATGAAAAACTGTTTTTT.

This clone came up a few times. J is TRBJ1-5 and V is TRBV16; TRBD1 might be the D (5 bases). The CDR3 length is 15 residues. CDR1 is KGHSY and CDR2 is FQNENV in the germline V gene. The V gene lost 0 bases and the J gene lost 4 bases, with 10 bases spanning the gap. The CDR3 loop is CASSQSGQGNQPQHF. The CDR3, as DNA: TGTGCCAGCAGCCAATCCGGGCAGGGTAATCAGCCCCAGCATTTT.

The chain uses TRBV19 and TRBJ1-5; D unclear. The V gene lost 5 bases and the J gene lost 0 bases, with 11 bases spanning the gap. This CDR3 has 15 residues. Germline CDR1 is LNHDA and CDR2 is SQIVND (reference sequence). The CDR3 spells CASSGEGYSNQPQHF. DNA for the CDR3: TGTGCCAGTAGTGGGGAGGGATATAGCAATCAGCCCCAGCATTTT.

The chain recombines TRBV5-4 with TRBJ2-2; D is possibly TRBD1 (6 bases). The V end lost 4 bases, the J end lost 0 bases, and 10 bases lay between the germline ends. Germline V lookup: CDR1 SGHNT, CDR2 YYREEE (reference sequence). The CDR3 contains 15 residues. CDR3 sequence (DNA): TGTGCCAGCAGCCCCGGGACACCGAACACCGGGGAGCTGTTTTTT. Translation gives CASSPGTPNTGELFF.

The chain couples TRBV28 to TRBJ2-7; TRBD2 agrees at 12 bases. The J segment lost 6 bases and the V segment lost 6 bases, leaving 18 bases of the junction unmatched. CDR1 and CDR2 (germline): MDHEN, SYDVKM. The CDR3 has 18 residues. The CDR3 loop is CASSPPQTSGGLLREQYF. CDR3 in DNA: TGTGCCAGCAGCCCTCCCCAGACTAGCGGGGGTCTTCTCCGCGAGCAGTACTTC.

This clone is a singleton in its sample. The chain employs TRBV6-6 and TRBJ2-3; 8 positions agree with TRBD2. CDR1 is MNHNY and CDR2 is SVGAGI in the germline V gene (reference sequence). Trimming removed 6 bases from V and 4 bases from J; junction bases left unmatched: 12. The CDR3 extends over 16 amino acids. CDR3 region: CASSPPGGLYSDTQYF. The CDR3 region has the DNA TGTGCCAGCAGCCCCCCGGGGGGGCTGTATTCAGATACGCAGTATTTT.

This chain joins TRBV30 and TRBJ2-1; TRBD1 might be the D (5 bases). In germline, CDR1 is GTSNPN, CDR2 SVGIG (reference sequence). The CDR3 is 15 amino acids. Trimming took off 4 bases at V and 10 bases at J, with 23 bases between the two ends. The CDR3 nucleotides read TGTGCCTGGACTCTAGGGGTATCGATAGGGAACGAGCAGTTCTTC. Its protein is CAWTLGVSIGNEQFF.

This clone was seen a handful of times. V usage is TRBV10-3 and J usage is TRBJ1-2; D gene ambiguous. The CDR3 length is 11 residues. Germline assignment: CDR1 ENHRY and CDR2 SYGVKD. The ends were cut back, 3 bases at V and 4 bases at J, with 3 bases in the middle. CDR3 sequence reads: CAISDSYGYTF. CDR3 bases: TGTGCCATCAGTGACAGCTATGGCTACACCTTC.

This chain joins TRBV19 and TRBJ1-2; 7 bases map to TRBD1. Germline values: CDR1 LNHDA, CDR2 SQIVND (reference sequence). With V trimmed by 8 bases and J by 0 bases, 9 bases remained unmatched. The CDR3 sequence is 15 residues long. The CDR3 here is CASSRDSKSNYGYTF. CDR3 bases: TGTGCCAGTTCCCGGGACAGCAAATCTAACTATGGCTACACCTTC. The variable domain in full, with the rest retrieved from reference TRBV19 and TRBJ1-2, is DGGITQSPKYLFRKEGQNVTLSCEQNLNHDAMYWYRQDPGQGLRLIYYSQIVNDFQKGDIAEGYSVSREKKESFPLTVTSAQKNPTAFYLCASSRDSKSNYGYTFGSGTRLTVV.

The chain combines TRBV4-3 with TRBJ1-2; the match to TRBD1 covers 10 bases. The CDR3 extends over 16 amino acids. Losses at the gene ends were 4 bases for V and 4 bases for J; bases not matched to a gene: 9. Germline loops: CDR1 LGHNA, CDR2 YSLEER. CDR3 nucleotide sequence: TGCGCCAGCAGCCCAACGCCCGGGACAGGGGTCTATGGCTACACCTTC. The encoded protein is CASSPTPGTGVYGYTF.

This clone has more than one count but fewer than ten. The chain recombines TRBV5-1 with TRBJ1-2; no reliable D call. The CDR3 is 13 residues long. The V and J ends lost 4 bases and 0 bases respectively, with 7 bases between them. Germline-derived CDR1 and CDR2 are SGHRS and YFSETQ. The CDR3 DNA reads TGCGCCAGCAGCCCGGACTCTAACTATGGCTACACCTTC. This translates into CASSPDSNYGYTF.

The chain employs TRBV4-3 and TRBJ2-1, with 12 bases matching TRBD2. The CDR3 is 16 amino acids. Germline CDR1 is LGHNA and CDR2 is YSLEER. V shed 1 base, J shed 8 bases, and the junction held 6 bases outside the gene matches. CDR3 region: CASSQASGGAVYEQFF. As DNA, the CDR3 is TGCGCCAGCAGCCAAGCTAGCGGGGGGGCCGTCTATGAGCAGTTCTTC.

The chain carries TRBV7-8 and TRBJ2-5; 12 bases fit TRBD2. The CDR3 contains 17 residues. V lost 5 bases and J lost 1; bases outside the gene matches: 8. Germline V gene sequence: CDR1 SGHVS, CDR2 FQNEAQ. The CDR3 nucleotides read TGTGCCAGCAGCCAGGGACTAGCGGGCCCATCCCAAGAGACCCAGTACTTC. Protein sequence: CASSQGLAGPSQETQYF.

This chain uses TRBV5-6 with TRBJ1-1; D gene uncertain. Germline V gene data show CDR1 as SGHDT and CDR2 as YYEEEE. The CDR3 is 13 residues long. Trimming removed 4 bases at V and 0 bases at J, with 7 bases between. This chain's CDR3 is CASSQILNTEAFF. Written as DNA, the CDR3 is TGTGCCAGCAGCCAAATCCTGAACACTGAAGCTTTCTTT. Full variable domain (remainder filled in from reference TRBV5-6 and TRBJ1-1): DAGVTQSPTHLIKTRGQQVTLRCSPKSGHDTVSWYQQALGQGPQFIFQYYEEEERQRGNFPDRFSGHQFPNYSSELNVNALLLGDSALYLCASSQILNTEAFFGQGTRLTVV.

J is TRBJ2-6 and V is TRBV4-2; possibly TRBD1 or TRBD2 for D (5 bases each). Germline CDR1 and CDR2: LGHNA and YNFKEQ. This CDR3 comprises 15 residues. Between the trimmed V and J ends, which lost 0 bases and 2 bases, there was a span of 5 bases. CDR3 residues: CASSQEGAGANVLTF. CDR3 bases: TGTGCCAGCAGCCAAGAGGGGGCTGGGGCCAACGTCCTGACTTTC.

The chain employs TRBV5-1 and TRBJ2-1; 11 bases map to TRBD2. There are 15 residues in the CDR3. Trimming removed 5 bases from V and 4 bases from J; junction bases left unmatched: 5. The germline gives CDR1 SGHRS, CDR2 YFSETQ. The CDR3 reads CASSPGTSGYNEQFF. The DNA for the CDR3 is TGCGCCAGCAGTCCCGGGACTAGCGGTTACAATGAGCAGTTCTTC.

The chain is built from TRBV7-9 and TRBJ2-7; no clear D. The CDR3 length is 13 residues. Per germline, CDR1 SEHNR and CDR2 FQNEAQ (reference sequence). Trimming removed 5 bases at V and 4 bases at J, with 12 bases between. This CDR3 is CASSLKLEYEQYF. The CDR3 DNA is TGTGCCAGCAGCCTAAAACTCGAATACGAGCAGTACTTC.

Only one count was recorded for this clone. CDR3 protein: CASSFADTSNEKLFF. The CDR3 bases are TGTGCCAGCAGCTTTGCGGACACTTCTAATGAAAAACTGTTTTTT. V gene TRBV5-6 combines with J gene TRBJ1-4; a possible D gene is TRBD1 (5 bases). Germline assignment: CDR1 SGHDT and CDR2 YYEEEE. There are 15 residues in the CDR3. Trimming pared 2 bases from V and 3 bases from J, leaving 11 bases between.

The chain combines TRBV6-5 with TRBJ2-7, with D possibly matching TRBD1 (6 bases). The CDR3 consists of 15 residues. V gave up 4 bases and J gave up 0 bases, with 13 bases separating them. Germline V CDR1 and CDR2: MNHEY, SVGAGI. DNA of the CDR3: TGTGCCAGCAGTTTTCGGGACACCGGCTCCTACGAGCAGTACTTC. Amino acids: CASSFRDTGSYEQYF.

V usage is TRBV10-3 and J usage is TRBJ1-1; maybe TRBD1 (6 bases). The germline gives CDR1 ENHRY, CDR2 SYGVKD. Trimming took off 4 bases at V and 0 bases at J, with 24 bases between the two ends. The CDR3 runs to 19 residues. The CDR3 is CAISATSPQGRRVNTEAFF. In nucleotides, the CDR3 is TGTGCCATCAGTGCCACATCACCACAGGGAAGAAGGGTGAACACTGAAGCTTTCTTT.

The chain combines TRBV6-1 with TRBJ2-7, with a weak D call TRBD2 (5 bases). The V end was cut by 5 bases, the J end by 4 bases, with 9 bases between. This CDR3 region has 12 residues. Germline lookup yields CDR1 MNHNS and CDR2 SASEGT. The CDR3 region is CASSSGGYEQYF. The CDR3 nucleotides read TGTGCCAGCAGTTCAGGAGGTTACGAGCAGTACTTC.

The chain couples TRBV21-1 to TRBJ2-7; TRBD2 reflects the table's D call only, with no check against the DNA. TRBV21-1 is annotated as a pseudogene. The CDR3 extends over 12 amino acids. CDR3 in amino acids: CASTGVTYEQYF. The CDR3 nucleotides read TGTGCCAGCACGGGGGTCACCTACGAGCAGTACTTC.

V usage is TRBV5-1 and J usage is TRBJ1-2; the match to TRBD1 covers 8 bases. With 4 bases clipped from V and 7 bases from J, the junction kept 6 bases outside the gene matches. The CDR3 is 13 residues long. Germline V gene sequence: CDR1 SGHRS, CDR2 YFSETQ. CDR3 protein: CASSTGQDLGYTF. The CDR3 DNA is TGCGCCAGCAGCACGGGACAGGACCTTGGCTACACCTTC.

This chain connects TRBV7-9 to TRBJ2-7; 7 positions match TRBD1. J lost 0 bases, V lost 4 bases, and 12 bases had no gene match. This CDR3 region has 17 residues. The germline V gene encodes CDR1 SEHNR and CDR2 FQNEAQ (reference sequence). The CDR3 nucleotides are TGTGCCAGCAGCTCACCGACAGGGCCCTTCTCCTCCTACGAGCAGTACTTC. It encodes CASSSPTGPFSSYEQYF.

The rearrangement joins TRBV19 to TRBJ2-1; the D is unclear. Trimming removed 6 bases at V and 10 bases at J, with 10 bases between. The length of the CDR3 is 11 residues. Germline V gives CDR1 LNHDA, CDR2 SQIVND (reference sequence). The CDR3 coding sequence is TGTGCCAGTAGCATGTTGGGGGAGCAGTTCTTC. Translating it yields CASSMLGEQFF.

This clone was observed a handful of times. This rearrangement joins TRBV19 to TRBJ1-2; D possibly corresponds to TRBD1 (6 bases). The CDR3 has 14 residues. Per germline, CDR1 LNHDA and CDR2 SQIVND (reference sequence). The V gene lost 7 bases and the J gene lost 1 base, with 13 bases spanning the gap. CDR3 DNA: TGTGCCAGTAACCCCGGACAGTTTAACTATGGCTACACCTTC. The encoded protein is CASNPGQFNYGYTF.

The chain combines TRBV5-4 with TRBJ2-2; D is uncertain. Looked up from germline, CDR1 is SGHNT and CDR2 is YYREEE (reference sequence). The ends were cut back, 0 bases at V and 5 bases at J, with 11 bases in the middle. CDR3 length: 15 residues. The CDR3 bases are TGTGCCAGCAGCTTGGAAGGGTTTAAGACCGGGGAGCTGTTTTTT. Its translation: CASSLEGFKTGELFF. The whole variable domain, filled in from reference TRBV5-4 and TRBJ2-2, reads ETGVTQSPTHLIKTRGQQVTLRCSSQSGHNTVSWYQQALGQGPQFIFQYYREEENGRGNFPPRFSGLQFPNYSSELNVNALELDDSALYLCASSLEGFKTGELFFGEGSRLTVL.